One and the same sample provided the 5 T cell receptor beta chains below, sequenced in a study of blood T cell repertoires in COVID-19. Sequencing used immunoSEQ multiplex PCR; TCRdb keeps in-frame clones, though not all of them. The profile shows approximately 160,000 clones, roughly nine tenths of them singletons. The sample comprised peripheral blood. These receptors were obtained from a man in his forties or fifties with acute or convalescent COVID-19.

The gene calls are TRBV14 and TRBJ2-3; possibly TRBD1 for D (5 bases). This CDR3 contains 15 residues. V lost 4 bases to trimming and J lost 7 bases, with 18 bases between them. The germline V gene encodes CDR1 SGHDN and CDR2 FVKESK. CDR3 sequence (DNA): TGTGCCAGCAGCCCCCTCGGGCCAGGGTTTTATACGCAGTATTTT. Protein product: CASSPLGPGFYTQYF. Based on the CDR3 plus reference TRBV14 and TRBJ2-3, the full variable domain is EAGVTQFPSHSVIEKGQTVTLRCDPISGHDNLYWYRRVMGKEIKFLLHFVKESKQDESGMPNNRFLAERTGGTYSTLKVQPAELEDSGVYFCASSPLGPGFYTQYFGPGTRLTVL.

The CDR3 reads CASSTTGQGSSGANVLTF. CDR3 bases: TGTGCCAGCTCAACGACAGGACAGGGAAGCTCTGGGGCCAACGTCCTGACTTTC. The chain carries TRBV18 and TRBJ2-6; 8 bases are a match to TRBD1. Looked up from germline, CDR1 is KGHSH and CDR2 is LQKENI. This CDR3 spans 18 amino acids. V trimming: 5 bases; J trimming: 0 bases; junction bases outside the gene matches: 9.

The J gene is TRBJ2-2, the V gene TRBV25-1, with 7 nucleotides matching TRBD1. Looked up from germline, CDR1 is MGHDK and CDR2 is SYGVNS. V lost 6 bases, J lost 4 bases, and 8 bases stayed unmatched. The CDR3 totals 15 residues. In nucleotides, the CDR3 is TGTGCCAGCAGCCCCGACAGGGTACGCACCGGGGAGCTGTTTTTT. The encoded protein is CASSPDRVRTGELFF.

V usage is TRBV19 and J usage is TRBJ2-7; 8 bases are shared with TRBD1. Germline V gene data show CDR1 as LNHDA and CDR2 as SQIVND (reference sequence). V gave up 5 bases and J gave up 4 bases; unmatched junction bases: 16. The CDR3 loop spans 17 amino acids. The CDR3: CASSPPSGQGDRYEQYF. DNA of the CDR3: TGTGCCAGTAGTCCTCCCTCCGGACAGGGCGATAGGTACGAGCAGTACTTC.

The gene calls are TRBV18 and TRBJ1-1; D possibly corresponds to TRBD1 (5 bases). The germline gives CDR1 KGHSH, CDR2 LQKENI. This CDR3 contains 14 residues. V lost 1 base and J lost 6, with 12 bases in between. CDR3 sequence (DNA): TGTGCCAGCTCACCACAGCAGGGTTGGGCTGAAGCTTTCTTT. Its translation: CASSPQQGWAEAFF.